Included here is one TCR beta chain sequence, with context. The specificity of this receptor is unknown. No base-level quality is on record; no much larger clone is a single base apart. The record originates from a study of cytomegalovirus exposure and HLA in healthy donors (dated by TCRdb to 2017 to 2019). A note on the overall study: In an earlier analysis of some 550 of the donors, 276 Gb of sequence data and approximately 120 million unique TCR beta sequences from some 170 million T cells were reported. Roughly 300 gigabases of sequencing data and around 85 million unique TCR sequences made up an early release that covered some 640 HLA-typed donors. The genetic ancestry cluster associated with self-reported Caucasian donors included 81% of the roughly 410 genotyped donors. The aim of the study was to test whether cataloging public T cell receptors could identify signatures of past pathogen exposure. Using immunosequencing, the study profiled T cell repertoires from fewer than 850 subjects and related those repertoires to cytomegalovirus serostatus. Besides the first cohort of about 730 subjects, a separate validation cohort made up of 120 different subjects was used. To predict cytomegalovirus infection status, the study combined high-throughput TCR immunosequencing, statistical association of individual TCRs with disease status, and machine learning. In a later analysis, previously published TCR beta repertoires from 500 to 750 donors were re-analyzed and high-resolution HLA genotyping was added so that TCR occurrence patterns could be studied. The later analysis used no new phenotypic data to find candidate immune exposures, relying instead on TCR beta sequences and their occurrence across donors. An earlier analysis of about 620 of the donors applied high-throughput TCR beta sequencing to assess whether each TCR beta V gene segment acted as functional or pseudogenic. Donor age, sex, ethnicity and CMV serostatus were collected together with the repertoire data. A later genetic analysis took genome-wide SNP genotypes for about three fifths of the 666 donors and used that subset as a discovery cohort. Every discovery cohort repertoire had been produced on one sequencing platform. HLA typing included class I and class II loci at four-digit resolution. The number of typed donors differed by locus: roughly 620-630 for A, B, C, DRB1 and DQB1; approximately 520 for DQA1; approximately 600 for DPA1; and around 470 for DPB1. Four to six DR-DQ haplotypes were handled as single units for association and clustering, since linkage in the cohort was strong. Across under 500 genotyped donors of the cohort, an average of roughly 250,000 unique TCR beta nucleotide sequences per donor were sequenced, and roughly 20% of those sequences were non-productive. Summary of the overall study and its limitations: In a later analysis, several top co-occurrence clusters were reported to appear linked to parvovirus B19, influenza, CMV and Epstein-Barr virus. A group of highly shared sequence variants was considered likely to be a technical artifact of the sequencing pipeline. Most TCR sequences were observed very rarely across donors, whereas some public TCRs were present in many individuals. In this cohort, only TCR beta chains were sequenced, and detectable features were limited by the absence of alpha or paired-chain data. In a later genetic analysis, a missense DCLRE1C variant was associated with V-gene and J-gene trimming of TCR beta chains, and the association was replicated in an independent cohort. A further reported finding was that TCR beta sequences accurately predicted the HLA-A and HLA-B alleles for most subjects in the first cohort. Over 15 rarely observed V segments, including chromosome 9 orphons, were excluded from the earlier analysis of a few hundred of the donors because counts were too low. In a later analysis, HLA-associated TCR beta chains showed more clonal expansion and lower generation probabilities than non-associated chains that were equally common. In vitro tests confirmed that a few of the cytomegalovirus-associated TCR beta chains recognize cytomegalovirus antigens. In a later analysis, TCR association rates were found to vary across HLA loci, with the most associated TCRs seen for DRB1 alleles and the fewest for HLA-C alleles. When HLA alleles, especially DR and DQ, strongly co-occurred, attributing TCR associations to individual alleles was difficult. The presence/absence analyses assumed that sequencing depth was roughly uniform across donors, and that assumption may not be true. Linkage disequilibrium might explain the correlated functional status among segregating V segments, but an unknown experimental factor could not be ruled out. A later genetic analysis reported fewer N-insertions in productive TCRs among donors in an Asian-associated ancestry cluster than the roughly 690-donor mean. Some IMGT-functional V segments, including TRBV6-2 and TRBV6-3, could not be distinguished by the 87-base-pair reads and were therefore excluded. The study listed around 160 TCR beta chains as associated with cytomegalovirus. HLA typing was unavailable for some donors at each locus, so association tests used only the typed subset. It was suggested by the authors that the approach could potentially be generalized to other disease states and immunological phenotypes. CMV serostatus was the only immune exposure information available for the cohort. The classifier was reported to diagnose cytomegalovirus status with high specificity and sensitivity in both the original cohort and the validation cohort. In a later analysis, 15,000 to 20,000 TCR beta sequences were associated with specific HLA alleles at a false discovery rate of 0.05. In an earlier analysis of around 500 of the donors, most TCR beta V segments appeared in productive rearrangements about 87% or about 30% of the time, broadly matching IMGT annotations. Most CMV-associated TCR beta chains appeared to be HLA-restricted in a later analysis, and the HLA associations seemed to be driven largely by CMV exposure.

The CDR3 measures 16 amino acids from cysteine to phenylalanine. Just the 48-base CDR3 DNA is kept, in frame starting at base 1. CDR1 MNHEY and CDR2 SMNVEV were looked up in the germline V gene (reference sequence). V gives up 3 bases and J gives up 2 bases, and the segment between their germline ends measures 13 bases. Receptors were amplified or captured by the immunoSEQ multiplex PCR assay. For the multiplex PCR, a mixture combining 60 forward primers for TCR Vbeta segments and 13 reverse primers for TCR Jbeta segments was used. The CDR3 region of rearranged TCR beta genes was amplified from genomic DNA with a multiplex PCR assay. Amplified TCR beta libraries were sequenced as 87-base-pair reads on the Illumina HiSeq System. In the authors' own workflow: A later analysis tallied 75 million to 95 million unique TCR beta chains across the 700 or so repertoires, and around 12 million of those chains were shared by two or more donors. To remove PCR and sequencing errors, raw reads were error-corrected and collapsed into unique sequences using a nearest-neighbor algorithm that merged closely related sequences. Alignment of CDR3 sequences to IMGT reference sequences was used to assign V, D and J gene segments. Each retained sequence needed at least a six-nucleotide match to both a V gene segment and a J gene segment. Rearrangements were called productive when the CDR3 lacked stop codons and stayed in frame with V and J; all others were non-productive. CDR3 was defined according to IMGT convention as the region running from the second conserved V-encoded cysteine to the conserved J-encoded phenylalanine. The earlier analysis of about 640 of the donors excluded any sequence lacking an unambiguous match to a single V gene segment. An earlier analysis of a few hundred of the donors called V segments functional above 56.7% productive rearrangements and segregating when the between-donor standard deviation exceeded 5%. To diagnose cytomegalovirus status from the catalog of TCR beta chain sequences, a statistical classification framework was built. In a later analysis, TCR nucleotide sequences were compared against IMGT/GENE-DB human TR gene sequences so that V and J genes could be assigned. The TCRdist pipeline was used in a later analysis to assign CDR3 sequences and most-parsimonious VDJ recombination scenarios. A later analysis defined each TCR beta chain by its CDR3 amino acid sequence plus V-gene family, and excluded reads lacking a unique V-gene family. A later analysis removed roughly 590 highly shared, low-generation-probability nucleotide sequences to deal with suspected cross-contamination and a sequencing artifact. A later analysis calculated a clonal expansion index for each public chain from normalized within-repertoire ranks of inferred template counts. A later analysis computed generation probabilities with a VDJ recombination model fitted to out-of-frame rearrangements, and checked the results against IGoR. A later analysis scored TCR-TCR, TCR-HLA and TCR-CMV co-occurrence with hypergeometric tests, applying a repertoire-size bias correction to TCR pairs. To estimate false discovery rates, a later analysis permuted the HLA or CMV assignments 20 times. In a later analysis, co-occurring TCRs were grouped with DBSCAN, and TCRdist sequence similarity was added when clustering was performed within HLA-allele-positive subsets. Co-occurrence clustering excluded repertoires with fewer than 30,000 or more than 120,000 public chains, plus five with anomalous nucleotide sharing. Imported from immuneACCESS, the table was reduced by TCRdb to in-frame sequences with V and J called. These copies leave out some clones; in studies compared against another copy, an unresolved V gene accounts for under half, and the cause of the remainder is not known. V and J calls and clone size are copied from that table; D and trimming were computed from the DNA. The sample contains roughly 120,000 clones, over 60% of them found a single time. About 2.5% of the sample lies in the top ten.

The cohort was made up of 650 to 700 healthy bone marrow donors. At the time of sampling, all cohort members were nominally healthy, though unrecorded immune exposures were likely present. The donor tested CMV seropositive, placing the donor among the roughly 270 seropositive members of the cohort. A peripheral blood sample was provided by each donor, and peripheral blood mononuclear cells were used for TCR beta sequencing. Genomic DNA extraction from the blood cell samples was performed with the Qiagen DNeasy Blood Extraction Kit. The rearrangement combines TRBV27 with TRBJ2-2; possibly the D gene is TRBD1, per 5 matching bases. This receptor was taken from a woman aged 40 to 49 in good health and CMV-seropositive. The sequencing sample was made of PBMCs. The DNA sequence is TGTGCCAGCAGTTTGTCACCAGGACACAACACCGGGGAGCTGTTTTTT. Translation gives CASSLSPGHNTGELFF.